This T cell receptor (beta chain) came from a study of response to subunit inactivated influenza vaccine. This clonotype was recorded at least ten times. Antigen: not known. General observations from the study: T cells newly recruited by each seasonal influenza vaccination are few, the authors suggested.

In TCRdb, the RT-PCR reads were re-called with MiXCR into one record per CDR3 protein. The sample lists about 530,000 distinct CDR3 sequences; around 13% were seen once. The receptor was derived from a man aged 50 or older who received an inactivated influenza vaccine. This sample comprised PBMCs from blood, obtained about 40 days after vaccination.

CDR3 sequence (DNA): TGTGCCAGCAGCCTGGGACTAGCGGGAGTCCAAGAGACCCAGTACTTC. Its translation: CASSLGLAGVQETQYF. The chain uses TRBV4-2 and TRBJ2-5; 14 nucleotides align to TRBD2. CDR3 length equals 16 residues. CDR1 is LGHNA, CDR2 YNFKEQ, per germline. Trimming cost V 4 bases and J 1 base; bases outside gene matches: 2.